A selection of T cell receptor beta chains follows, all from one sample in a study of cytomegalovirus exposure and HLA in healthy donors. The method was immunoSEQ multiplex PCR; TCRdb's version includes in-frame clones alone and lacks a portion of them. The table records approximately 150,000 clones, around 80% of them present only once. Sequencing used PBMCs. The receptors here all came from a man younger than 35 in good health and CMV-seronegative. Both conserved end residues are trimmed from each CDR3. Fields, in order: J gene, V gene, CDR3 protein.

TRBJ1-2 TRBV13 ASSLGEIDYGYT
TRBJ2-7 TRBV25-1 ASSEELYEQY
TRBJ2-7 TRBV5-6 ASSFQGTGVSEQY
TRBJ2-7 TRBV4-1 ASSLTSVAFYEQY
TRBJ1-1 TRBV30 AWRQGGTEAF
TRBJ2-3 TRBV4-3 ASSQDLTSGRDTQY
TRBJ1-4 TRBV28 ASSLSLTNEKLF
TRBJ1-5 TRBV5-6 ASSSRDSVSEPQH
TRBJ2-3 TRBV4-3 ASSLSGLSTDTQY
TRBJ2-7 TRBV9 ASSGTQGSSYEQY